The TCR beta chain described here comes from a study of blood T cell repertoires in COVID-19. The participants were between about 18 and 95 years old and came from fewer than 25 US areas. Cohorts were determined from participant-reported clinical history. What the recovered Cohort 3 donors had was two negative PCRs, clearance, or symptom resolution. Authors' processing steps: Amplification from reference gene primers served as the basis for estimated nucleated cell counts. Profiling relied on immunoSEQ multiplex PCR, and the TCRdb table lists in-frame clones only, not all of them. V and J calls and clone size are those listed in that table; D and trimming were worked out from the DNA. Among roughly 400,000 clones, 85% to 90% were seen once, and the ten largest hold around 1.1%. Germline V gene data show CDR1 as MDHEN and CDR2 as SYDVKM. This CDR3 contains 13 residues. Losses at the gene ends were 6 bases for V and 10 bases for J; bases not matched to a gene: 6.

The source is a man under 40 who had recovered from COVID-19. The genes are TRBV28 and TRBJ1-6, with 7 bases matching TRBD1. Sequencing was performed on PBMCs or T cells enriched from blood (not recorded which). The DNA for the CDR3 is TGTGCCAGCAGCATCCGACAGGGCTCACCCCTCCACTTT. It codes for CASSIRQGSPLHF.